The source of this T cell receptor beta chain is a study of regulatory T cells in long-lasting Graves disease. General study results and limits: The sample size was small, and this may have reduced accuracy.

The CDR3 spans 15 residues. J was trimmed by 7 bases and V by 5 bases; bases with no gene match: 13. Germline V gene sequence: CDR1 SGHNT, CDR2 YYREEE (reference sequence). Described time point: persistent/refractory GD, antithyroid drugs over 5 years with positive TRAb. RNA from PBMCs was the source of the TCR library. Xi'an, China, was home to the endocrinology department that provided patients. On this clonotype itself: Antigen: not known.

Assembly of TCR beta libraries relied on iRepertoire HTBI primers together with Arm-PCR of CDR3 regions. Via MiXCR, TCRdb re-called the multiplex PCR reads, giving one row per CDR3 protein. The table shows a few hundred thousand distinct CDR3 sequences, with about 22% occurring only once. This sequence was found in a female donor with Graves disease. This chain links TRBV5-4 with TRBJ2-5; 8 bases line up with TRBD2. The sequencing used peripheral blood mononuclear cells (PBMCs), collected when the disease was refractory, from a patient treated with antithyroid drugs. The CDR3: CASSQAAEAGGTQYF. The CDR3 bases are TGTGCCAGCAGTCAGGCAGCAGAGGCGGGAGGGACCCAGTACTTC.